The subject of this entry is one T cell receptor (beta chain). CDR3 length: 13 residues. Trimming took off 0 bases at V and 3 bases at J, with 5 bases between the two ends. CDR1 is SGHVS and CDR2 is FNYEAQ in the germline V gene. This entry is derived from a study of early T cells in non-severe SARS-CoV-2 infection. Using its own MiXCR run on the 5' RACE reads, TCRdb lists one record per CDR3 protein. The profile covers approximately 71,000 distinct CDR3 sequences, with 9% to 15% appearing a single time and approximately 4.9% taken by the ten largest. The rearrangement links TRBV7-6 to TRBJ1-1, with D tentatively TRBD1 (5 bases). The source material was whole blood. The source of this sequence is an adult who was a healthcare worker with PCR-confirmed SARS-CoV-2 infection or an uninfected control (not recorded which). In DNA, the CDR3 is TGTGCCAGCAGCTTAGCGGGGGACACTGAAGCTTTCTTT. Translation: CASSLAGDTEAFF. Together with reference TRBV7-6 and TRBJ1-1, the CDR3 gives the full variable domain: GAGVSQSPRYKVTKRGQDVALRCDPISGHVSLYWYRQALGQGPEFLTYFNYEAQQDKSGLPNDRFSAERPEGSISTLTIQRTEQRDSAMYRCASSLAGDTEAFFGQGTRLTVV.